The clone carrying this T cell receptor (beta chain) was found once. These data come from a study of blood T cell repertoires in COVID-19. About the research overall: From the United States, Italy and Spain came samples of acute and convalescent COVID-19. PBMCs, B-cell-depleted T cells, or T cells were the source of the cDNA or gDNA that made up the material.

The CDR3 sequence is 17 residues long. In germline, CDR1 is SEHNR, CDR2 FQNEAQ (reference sequence). J gave up 2 bases and V 2 bases, and 10 bases lay outside the gene matches. Original handling: From reference gene primer amplification, estimates of nucleated cell counts were derived. TCRdb's copy holds only in-frame clones and misses some; the assay was immunoSEQ multiplex PCR. That table gives V, J and clone size, and the DNA gave D and trimming. The sample has approximately 70,000 clones, about 90% seen once. The source is a human donor in a cohort sampled during active COVID-19. The sample was peripheral blood. The rearrangement joins TRBV7-9 to TRBJ2-7; 9 bases are shared with TRBD1. Here the CDR3 DNA reads TGTGCCAGCAGCTTAATCCCCCGGACAGGGGACACCTACGAGCAGTACTTC. Encoded protein: CASSLIPRTGDTYEQYF.